The 25 T cell receptor beta chains below come from one sample, sequenced in a study of CD8 T cells in ankylosing spondylitis. TCRdb re-derived calls from the 5' RACE reads in MiXCR, one entry per CDR3 protein. The table includes 250,000 to 350,000 distinct CDR3 sequences, 15% to 25% detected once. Sequencing was done on a sample of blood, either unsorted or a sorted T cell fraction (not recorded which). The receptors shown here come from a male donor with ankylosing spondylitis or in good health (not recorded which).

This clonotype turned up a few times. J is TRBJ2-7 and V is TRBV20-1; 11 nucleotides align to TRBD2. After removal of 0 bases from V and 3 bases from J, the junction contained 1 base not matched to a gene. Germline V gene data show CDR1 as DFQATT and CDR2 as SNEGSKA (reference sequence). The CDR3 has 14 residues. The CDR3 sequence is CSARDLAGGYEQYV. For the CDR3, the DNA is TGCAGTGCTAGAGACCTAGCGGGGGGCTACGAGCAGTACGTC.

This clonotype was counted between two and nine times. The V gene is TRBV24-1, the J gene TRBJ2-3; a weak D match, TRBD2 (7 bases). Germline V gene data show CDR1 as KGHDR and CDR2 as SFDVKD. The CDR3 covers 16 residues. The germline V and J ends were trimmed by 5 bases and 5 bases, with 19 bases remaining between them. CDR3 in amino acids: CATSGIGAGAGDTQYF. The DNA of the CDR3 is TGTGCCACCAGTGGGATCGGCGCGGGGGCCGGAGATACGCAGTATTTT.

This clonotype was picked up a small number of times. The chain has TRBV5-1 and TRBJ2-3; D possibly corresponds to TRBD1 (6 bases). With 0 bases removed from V and 6 bases from J, the gap between germline ends came to 11 bases. Germline V gene data show CDR1 as SGHRS and CDR2 as YFSETQ. The CDR3 length is 14 residues. The CDR3 here is CASSLVGGRDTQYF. As DNA, the CDR3 is TGCGCCAGCAGCTTGGTAGGGGGAAGGGATACGCAGTATTTT.

The V gene is TRBV7-8, the J gene TRBJ2-1; the D call may be TRBD1 or TRBD2 (5 bases each). The CDR3 length is 16 residues. Germline-derived CDR1 and CDR2 are SGHVS and FQNEAQ. V lost 0 bases and J 5 bases, leaving 14 bases between the germline ends. The CDR3 nucleotides read TGTGCCAGCAGCTTAGCAGTTACTCCGGGGCACAATGAGCAGTTCTTC. The encoded protein is CASSLAVTPGHNEQFF.

The sample holds many counts of this clonotype. The chain links TRBV6-5 to TRBJ1-5; possibly TRBD1 for D (5 bases). CDR1 MNHEY and CDR2 SVGAGI come from the germline V gene. This CDR3 has 14 residues. Trimming shortened V by 2 bases and J by 7 bases, and 12 bases separated the two germline ends. CDR3 amino acids: CASSYPSGAQPQHF. The DNA of the CDR3 is TGTGCCAGCAGTTACCCTTCCGGGGCGCAGCCCCAGCATTTT.

This chain links TRBV6-1 with TRBJ2-7, with D possibly TRBD1 on 5 matching bases. This CDR3 has 13 residues. Per germline, CDR1 MNHNS and CDR2 SASEGT. Trimming removed 4 bases from V and 6 bases from J, with 13 bases in between. CDR3 in DNA: TGTGCCAGCAGTGTCACAGGATATGGCGAGCAGTACGTC. Translating it yields CASSVTGYGEQYV.

V and J are TRBV20-1 and TRBJ2-2; a weak D match, TRBD2 (5 bases). With 6 bases removed from V and 2 bases from J, the gap between germline ends came to 10 bases. Looked up from germline, CDR1 is DFQATT and CDR2 is SNEGSKA (reference sequence). The CDR3 has 13 residues. CDR3 sequence reads: CSARTVNTGELFF. Here the CDR3 DNA reads TGCAGTGCCCGGACTGTTAACACCGGGGAGCTGTTTTTT.

The chain combines TRBV27 with TRBJ2-3, with D tentatively TRBD1 or TRBD2 (7 bases each). V was trimmed by 6 bases and J by 7 bases, leaving 26 bases between them. CDR3 length equals 17 residues. The germline V gene has CDR1 MNHEY and CDR2 SMNVEV (reference sequence). The CDR3 DNA is TGTGCCAGCAGCGGGGGGCTACCTGGAGGGGGCACGTATACGCAGTATTTT. Translated: CASSGGLPGGGTYTQYF.

There are many counts of this clonotype. This chain connects TRBV29-1 to TRBJ1-1; a possible D gene is TRBD1 (6 bases). In germline, CDR1 is SQVTM, CDR2 ANQGSEA. Trimming cost V 7 bases and J 0 bases, with 9 bases left between them. The CDR3 runs 12 residues. CDR3 bases: TGCAGCGGGGGGGCAGTGAACACTGAAGCTTTCTTT. It translates to CSGGAVNTEAFF.

The rearrangement uses TRBV5-5 and TRBJ2-1, with TRBD2 identical over 9 bases. The germline gives CDR1 SGHKS, CDR2 YYEKEE (reference sequence). The CDR3 totals 16 residues. V trimming: 0 bases; J trimming: 8 bases; junction bases outside the gene matches: 9. The CDR3 spells CASSLVGSGSRYEQFF. DNA of the CDR3: TGTGCCAGCAGCTTGGTCGGTAGCGGGAGTCGTTATGAGCAGTTCTTC.

As to this clonotype: A junction boundary mismatches the germline segment, possibly from a read error. The chain joins TRBV20-1 to TRBJ2-3, with a possible D match to TRBD2 (5 bases). This CDR3 comprises 15 residues. CDR1 DFQATT and CDR2 SNEGSKA come from the germline V gene (reference sequence). The CDR3, as DNA: TGCAGTGCTAGACCCCAGCGGAGAAGCACAGATGCGCAGTATTTT. As protein: CSARPQRRSTDAQYF.

This clonotype was recorded many times. The rearrangement joins TRBV13 to TRBJ1-1, with D perhaps matching TRBD1 (6 bases). Germline CDR1 PRHDT, CDR2 FYEKMQ (reference sequence). The CDR3 has 14 amino acids. Trimming removed 5 bases from V and 2 bases from J, with 12 bases in between. The CDR3 here is CASSLRTVNTEAFF. The DNA for the CDR3 is TGTGCCAGCAGCCTCCGGACAGTAAACACTGAAGCTTTCTTT.

This clonotype turned up a few times. V and J are TRBV3-1 and TRBJ2-1, with D perhaps matching TRBD1 or TRBD2 (5 bases each). V was pared by 1 base and J by 10 bases, with 11 bases between. Germline assignment: CDR1 LGHDT and CDR2 YNNKEL (reference sequence). There are 13 residues in the CDR3. The CDR3 protein is CASSQVKGSEQFF. For the CDR3, the DNA is TGTGCCAGCAGCCAAGTCAAGGGGAGCGAGCAGTTCTTC.

This clonotype was seen only a few times. The chain links TRBV10-3 to TRBJ1-2; 8 bases align to TRBD1. This CDR3 has 13 residues. Looked up from germline, CDR1 is ENHRY and CDR2 is SYGVKD. The J segment lost 7 bases and the V segment lost 4 bases, leaving 5 bases of the junction unmatched. The CDR3 DNA follows: TGTGCCATCAGTGGCGGACAGGGAGGTGGCTACACCTTC. Residues: CAISGGQGGGYTF.

This clonotype was seen a few times. The rearrangement links TRBV20-1 to TRBJ1-6; no firm D call. The length of the CDR3 is 17 residues. Germline V gene sequence: CDR1 DFQATT, CDR2 SNEGSKA (reference sequence). Deletions cut 0 bases from V and 0 bases from J, with 12 bases between. Here the CDR3 reads CSARDTTASSYNSPLHF. The CDR3 DNA is TGCAGTGCTAGAGATACCACGGCGAGCTCCTATAATTCACCCCTCCACTTT.

The gene calls are TRBV3-1 and TRBJ2-7; a possible D gene is TRBD1 (6 bases). Germline lookup yields CDR1 LGHDT and CDR2 YNNKEL (reference sequence). The ends were cut back, 1 base at V and 3 bases at J, with 7 bases in the middle. The CDR3 is made up of 13 amino acids. CDR3 in DNA: TGTGCCAGCAGCCAAGGGACAGACTACGAGCAGTACGTC. Its translation is CASSQGTDYEQYV.

This clonotype was seen more than once but under ten times. The rearrangement links TRBV12-3 or TRBV12-4 to TRBJ1-4; 8 bases line up with TRBD1. With V trimmed by 5 bases and J by 7 bases, 3 bases remained unmatched. The CDR3 has 13 residues. CDR3 region: CASSRQGSEKLFF. CDR3 nucleotides: TGTGCCAGCAGTCGACAGGGGAGTGAAAAACTGTTTTTT.

This clonotype was observed a handful of times. CDR3 residues: CASSLAVGPSNSYNEQFF. The CDR3 region has the DNA TGTGCCAGCAGCTTAGCGGTAGGCCCGTCGAACTCTTACAATGAGCAGTTCTTC. The chain employs TRBV7-8 and TRBJ2-1; the D is unclear. The CDR3 is made up of 18 amino acids. CDR1 is SGHVS and CDR2 is FQNEAQ in the germline V gene. Trimming removed 0 bases from V and 4 bases from J, with 19 bases in between.

This clonotype was observed a handful of times. V and J are TRBV20-1 and TRBJ2-4, with 11 bases that match TRBD2. V gave up 5 bases and J gave up 6 bases; unmatched junction bases: 9. Germline values: CDR1 DFQATT, CDR2 SNEGSKA (reference sequence). The CDR3 is made up of 15 amino acids. The chain's CDR3 is CSAPNLAGGPNIQYF. In DNA, the CDR3 is TGCAGTGCTCCTAACCTAGCGGGAGGACCAAACATTCAGTACTTC.

About this clonotype itself: An end of the junction differs from the germline gene, which may be a read error. This chain connects TRBV9 to TRBJ1-2; TRBD1 might be the D (6 bases). Germline V gene data show CDR1 as SGDLS and CDR2 as YYNGEE. This CDR3 has 15 residues. The CDR3 bases are TGTGCCGGCAGCGTAGAAGGTCGGGCAGGGGATGGCTACACCTTC. Protein: CAGSVEGRAGDGYTF.

This clonotype appeared a few times. The chain combines TRBV12-3 or TRBV12-4 with TRBJ1-5; 10 positions agree with TRBD1. After removal of 6 bases from V and 9 bases from J, the junction contained 11 bases not matched to a gene. The CDR3 has 15 amino acids. In nucleotides, the CDR3 is TGTGCCAGCAGAACAGGGACAGGGGCTCAGGGGCCCCAGCATTTT. Translation gives CASRTGTGAQGPQHF.

The sample holds a few counts of this clonotype. The genes are TRBV29-1 and TRBJ2-1, with TRBD1 as a possible D gene (6 bases). V was clipped by 4 bases and J by 0 bases, with 10 bases between them. Germline CDR1 SQVTM, CDR2 ANQGSEA. CDR3 length: 14 residues. The DNA of the CDR3 is TGCAGCGTTGGACAGGCGATCTCCTACAATGAGCAGTTCTTC. Translated: CSVGQAISYNEQFF.

This clonotype was seen more than once but under ten times. The genes are TRBV10-3 and TRBJ1-5; possible D gene TRBD1, 5 bases. Germline V gene data show CDR1 as ENHRY and CDR2 as SYGVKD. This CDR3 is built from 12 residues. The ends were cut back, 6 bases at V and 2 bases at J, with 5 bases in the middle. DNA for the CDR3: TGTGCCATCAGAGGGGGCAATCAGCCCCAGCATTTT. This translates into CAIRGGNQPQHF.

The chain couples TRBV9 to TRBJ2-1; 11 bases agree with TRBD2. V shed 2 bases, J shed 4 bases, and the junction held 8 bases outside the gene matches. CDR1 and CDR2 (germline): SGDLS, YYNGEE. CDR3 size: 17 residues. CDR3 DNA sequence: TGTGCCAGCAGCGTTTCACCCGGGACTAGCGGTTACAATGAGCAGTTCTTC. Translating it yields CASSVSPGTSGYNEQFF.

This clonotype was detected only a few times. This sequence joins TRBV12-3 or TRBV12-4 and TRBJ1-5; D not resolved. CDR3 length: 12 amino acids. Trimming removed 6 bases from V and 4 bases from J, with 7 bases in between. The CDR3 DNA follows: TGTGCCAGCAGGAGGGCAAATCAGCCCCAGCATTTT. This sequence encodes CASRRANQPQHF.